These 11 T cell receptor beta chains share one sample of origin, sequenced in a study of metastatic and nonmetastatic thyroid tumors. Every patient underwent thyroid surgery untreated. TCRdb re-called clones from the PCR reads using MiXCR. The sample contains approximately 25,000 clones, about 15% of which appear only once. The sequencing sample was made of blood. The receptors derive from a male donor with papillary thyroid cancer or a benign thyroid nodule (not recorded which). Some clones in this sample may be carry-over from other donors' samples.

This clone appeared a few times. A read error may explain this, as a much larger clone is one base away. Other DNA sequences in this specimen translate into the identical CDR3. J is TRBJ1-2 and V is TRBV29-1; TRBD1 matches 8 bases. The J segment lost 5 bases and the V segment lost 7 bases, leaving 12 bases of the junction unmatched. Germline CDR1 and CDR2: SQVTM and ANQGSEA. The length of the CDR3 is 14 residues. This chain's CDR3 is CSAGGQGPGYGYTF. CDR3 DNA: TGCAGCGCCGGAGGACAGGGCCCCGGGTATGGCTACACCTTC.

This clone has a count of ten or more. This chain joins TRBV6-1 and TRBJ2-2; D gene uncertain. This CDR3 has 16 residues. Per the germline V gene, CDR1 is MNHNS and CDR2 is SASEGT. V was shortened by 4 bases and J by 3 bases, with 15 bases between the two germline ends. As DNA, the CDR3 is TGTGCCAGCAGTGGGTACGAGACCATTGACACCGGGGAGCTGTTTTTT. Translating gives CASSGYETIDTGELFF.

The genes are TRBV25-1 and TRBJ2-5; D is possibly TRBD1 (6 bases). V was trimmed by 4 bases and J by 14 bases, leaving 32 bases between them. Germline V lookup: CDR1 MGHDK, CDR2 SYGVNS. This CDR3 contains 17 residues. The CDR3 DNA reads TGTGCCAGCAGTGGCGGCCTACAGGGTGCTTTACAAGAGACCCGTTACTTC. Protein: CASSGGLQGALQETRYF.

This clone was counted at least ten times. This chain links TRBV4-2 with TRBJ2-5; 8 bases agree with TRBD2. J was trimmed by 4 bases and V by 3 bases; bases with no gene match: 4. Germline V gives CDR1 LGHNA, CDR2 YNFKEQ. The CDR3 is 14 residues long. The DNA of the CDR3 is TGTGCCAGCAGCCACAGTCTAGCGGGAGAGACCCAGTACTTC. This translates into CASSHSLAGETQYF.

There are many counts of this clone. The chain carries TRBV5-1 and TRBJ2-7; TRBD2 agrees at 7 bases. This CDR3 has 13 residues. V was pared by 0 bases and J by 3 bases, with 0 bases of the junction left unmatched. Germline V gene lookup returns CDR1 SGHRS and CDR2 YFSETQ. The CDR3 protein is CASSLASGYEQYF. The DNA for the CDR3 is TGCGCCAGCAGCTTGGCTAGCGGCTACGAGCAGTACTTC.

This clone showed up many times. The rearrangement uses TRBV10-1 and TRBJ1-2, with 8 bases matching TRBD1. With V trimmed by 10 bases and J by 4 bases, 8 bases remained unmatched. Germline V gene sequence: CDR1 WNHNN, CDR2 SYGVQD (reference sequence). CDR3 length: 13 residues. The CDR3 bases are TGCGCCACCTCGGACAGGGAATCCTATGGCTACACCTTC. It specifies CATSDRESYGYTF.

Many counts were recorded for this clone. This sequence joins TRBV28 and TRBJ1-2, with 9 positions matching TRBD1. The length of the CDR3 is 15 residues. V shed 2 bases and J 5 bases; nucleotides not matched to a gene: 6. Germline V gene sequence: CDR1 MDHEN, CDR2 SYDVKM. CDR3 nucleotides: TGTGCCAGCAGTTTACAAACAGGGGGCTATTATGGCTACACCTTC. Protein sequence: CASSLQTGGYYGYTF.

This clone came up many times. This rearrangement joins TRBV12-3 or TRBV12-4 to TRBJ2-3; tentatively, D is TRBD1 (6 bases). V lost 6 bases, J lost 5 bases, and 18 bases lay in between. This CDR3 contains 15 residues. This chain's CDR3 is CASSPTGPLRDTQYF. DNA for the CDR3: TGTGCCAGCAGCCCTACAGGGCCCCTGAGAGATACGCAGTATTTT.

V gene TRBV5-1 combines with J gene TRBJ2-3, with a tentative D call TRBD2 (7 bases). CDR1 is SGHRS and CDR2 is YFSETQ in the germline V gene. Deletions cut 2 bases from V and 6 bases from J, with 13 bases between. The CDR3 has 14 amino acids. CDR3 coding DNA: TGCGCCAGCAGCTTTGGGGGGGCGCTTGATACGCAGTATTTT. Its protein product is CASSFGGALDTQYF. The variable domain in full, with the rest retrieved from reference TRBV5-1 and TRBJ2-3, is KAGVTQTPRYLIKTRGQQVTLSCSPISGHRSVSWYQQTPGQGLQFLFEYFSETQRNKGNFPGRFSGRQFSNSRSEMNVSTLELGDSALYLCASSFGGALDTQYFGPGTRLTVL.

The CDR3 region has the DNA TGTGCCAGCAGCTATGGACAGGGTGCAGATACCCAGTACTTC. It yields the protein CASSYGQGADTQYF. The chain links TRBV11-2 to TRBJ2-5; TRBD1 agrees at 8 bases. The trim removed 4 bases at V and 8 bases at J, leaving 9 bases unmatched. Germline CDR1 SGHAT, CDR2 FQNNGV. The CDR3 length is 14 residues.

This clone was picked up many times. The rearrangement joins TRBV4-2 to TRBJ2-1, with D possibly TRBD1 on 6 matching bases. V was cut by 1 base and J by 8 bases, with 15 bases left in between. The CDR3 runs to 15 residues. CDR1 is LGHNA and CDR2 is YNFKEQ in the germline V gene. The DNA of the CDR3 is TGTGCCAGCAGCCAAGGACAGGCGTCGTGGGATGAGCAGTTCTTC. Its translation: CASSQGQASWDEQFF.